This T cell receptor (beta chain) was recorded in a study of T-cell memory formation after mild COVID-19. TCRdb ran MiXCR on the 5' RACE reads and lists one entry per CDR3 protein. The repertoire holds 250,000 to 350,000 distinct CDR3 sequences, roughly 17% seen once, with approximately 23% in the top ten. Germline loops: CDR1 DFQATT, CDR2 SNEGSKA (reference sequence). The CDR3 covers 13 residues. After removal of 5 bases from V and 5 bases from J, the junction contained 8 bases not matched to a gene. The rearrangement uses TRBV20-1 and TRBJ2-5; TRBD2 matches at 7 bases. Sequenced: PBMCs or a T cell subset sorted from them (not recorded which). This TCR was recovered from a man aged 18 to 30 who had mild COVID-19 (a few samples of this study predate the infection). Cell type and time point are not known. The CDR3 reads CSAPGLESETQYF. The DNA for the CDR3 is TGCAGTGCTCCAGGACTAGAGTCTGAGACCCAGTACTTC.